This TCR beta chain was identified in a study of T cell responses to AZD1222 COVID-19 vaccine. Per the germline V gene, CDR1 is MRHNA and CDR2 is SNTAGT. There are 14 residues in the CDR3. The J segment lost 4 bases and the V segment lost 4 bases, leaving 2 bases of the junction unmatched. Overall study findings and caveats: Clonal diversity was possibly underestimated, and the donors were mostly white British, with more females. Increases in Spike-specific TCR breadth and depth were seen after two AZD1222 doses. Mapped onto spike, vaccine-associated CD4 TCRs spanned it and were dominant at 160-218 and 743-854.

Second-dose intervals of approximately 4 or approximately 12 weeks were pooled. This clone was counted only a few times. Its antigen is still unknown. Only in-frame clones appear in the TCRdb table, and some are missing; sequencing was by immunoSEQ multiplex PCR. Here the sample spans about 77,000 clones, 80% to 95% being singletons. This TCR was sampled from an adult who received the AZD1222 COVID-19 vaccine. The rearrangement joins TRBV6-4 to TRBJ2-2; 8 nucleotides match TRBD2. The material was peripheral blood, obtained 28 days after the second AZD1222 dose. CDR3 sequence (DNA): TGTGCCAGCAGTGTCGCGGGGGGCACCGGGGAGCTGTTTTTT. Translation gives CASSVAGGTGELFF.